This TCR beta chain is drawn from a study of blood T cell repertoires in COVID-19. About the study: Sites in the United States, Italy and Spain provided acute and convalescent COVID-19 samples. T cells, B-cell-depleted T cells, or PBMCs provided the cDNA or gDNA that served as material.

In terms of age and location, participants ranged from roughly 18 to 89 years and lived in about 25 US areas. Trimming cost V 4 bases and J 0 bases; bases outside gene matches: 10. CDR1 and CDR2 from the germline V gene are SGHDN and FVKESK. This CDR3 region has 19 residues. This clone was recorded only once. As originally analysed: For nucleated cells, counts were estimated from reference gene primer amplification. Only in-frame clones appear in the TCRdb table, and some are missing; sequencing was by immunoSEQ multiplex PCR. V, J and clone size were drawn from that table, and D and trimming were deduced from the DNA. This sample yields 350,000 to 550,000 clones, of which 70% to 90% are seen a single time; approximately 2% belongs to the top ten.

The rearrangement links TRBV14 to TRBJ2-1, with 12 bases fitting TRBD2. The sequence derives from a woman between 18 and 29 years old with acute COVID-19. The specimen was PBMCs or T cells enriched from blood (not recorded which). As DNA, the CDR3 is TGTGCCAGCAGCCCCCTTTCTAGCGGGGGGGTAGGCTCCTACAATGAGCAGTTCTTC. This translates into CASSPLSSGGVGSYNEQFF.